A selection of T cell receptor beta chains follows, all from one sample in a study of long-term antiretroviral therapy in people with HIV. The data were produced by immunoSEQ multiplex PCR, yet TCRdb's version contains in-frame clones alone and is incomplete. This table holds around 23,000 clones, around 79% found once. Sequences were derived from unsorted PBMCs, sampled 2.1 years after starting antiretroviral therapy. The receptors stem from a man aged 25 to 45 with HIV. CDR3s include the opening cysteine and the closing phenylalanine or tryptophan. A D gene is named only where the DNA matches it firmly. The size entry is marked missing in some rows and otherwise reads once, few, many or a size class.

CDR3 protein	CDR3 DNA	V gene	D gene	J gene	clone size
CASSEFWGDQPQHF	TGTGCCAGCAGTGAATTCTGGGGAGATCAGCCCCAGCATTTT	TRBV6-1	.	TRBJ1-5	.
CASSQEAGEGYEQYF	TGCGCCAGCAGCCAAGAGGCTGGGGAAGGGTACGAGCAGTACTTC	TRBV4-1	.	TRBJ2-7	.
CASSLLAGGMETQYF	TGTGCCAGCAGTTTATTAGCGGGGGGGATGGAGACCCAGTACTTC	TRBV27	TRBD2	TRBJ2-5	.
CAWSKGLGGETQYF	TGTGCCTGGAGTAAGGGACTAGGGGGGGAGACCCAGTACTTC	TRBV30	TRBD2	TRBJ2-5	.
CSVGDTGANVLTF	TGCAGCGTAGGGGATACTGGGGCCAACGTCCTGACTTTC	TRBV29-1	.	TRBJ2-6	.
CASSETPERELFF	TGTGCCAGCAGTGAAACTCCTGAGCGGGAGCTGTTTTTT	TRBV2	.	TRBJ2-2	.
CAISGGAGSLNEQFF	TGTGCCATCAGTGGCGGGGCAGGGTCTTTAAACGAGCAGTTCTTC	TRBV10-3	.	TRBJ2-1	.
CASSPLGQRKNIQYF	TGTGCCAGCAGTCCGTTGGGACAGCGAAAAAACATTCAGTACTTC	TRBV5-6	TRBD1	TRBJ2-4	.
CASSSPGWTNEKLFF	TGTGCCAGCAGCTCGCCTGGGTGGACTAATGAAAAACTGTTTTTT	TRBV7-9	.	TRBJ1-4	.
CASSGGGGRVNEKLFF	TGTGCCAGCAGCGGAGGGGGGGGACGGGTTAATGAAAAACTGTTTTTT	TRBV5-6	.	TRBJ1-4	.
CATSGQPPSGANVLTF	TGTGCCACCTCAGGACAGCCTCCCTCTGGGGCCAACGTCCTGACTTTC	TRBV10-3	.	TRBJ2-6	.
CACTSSVTGGIDEQFF	TGTGCCTGCACCAGCTCGGTAACAGGGGGAATTGATGAGCAGTTCTTC	TRBV28	TRBD1	TRBJ2-1	.
CASSSGGSIYEQYF	TGTGCCAGCTCCAGCGGGGGATCCATCTACGAGCAGTACTTC	TRBV2	TRBD2	TRBJ2-7	.
CASSLLGTGIANTGELFF	TGTGCCAGCAGTTTATTGGGGACTGGGATTGCGAACACCGGGGAGCTGTTTTTT	TRBV28	.	TRBJ2-2	.
CATSSADRVPSYEQYF	TGTGCCACCAGCAGTGCTGACAGGGTCCCTTCCTACGAGCAGTACTTC	TRBV15	TRBD1	TRBJ2-7	.
CASSPLPGTSGRPSYNEQFF	TGTGCCAGCAGCCCGCTCCCAGGGACTAGCGGGAGGCCCTCCTACAATGAGCAGTTCTTC	TRBV9	TRBD2	TRBJ2-1	once
CASRGGNQPQHF	TGTGCCAGCCGAGGGGGCAATCAGCCCCAGCATTTT	TRBV6-1	.	TRBJ1-5	few
CASSLNFDGELFF	TGTGCCAGCAGCTTGAATTTTGACGGGGAGCTGTTTTTT	TRBV5-4	.	TRBJ2-2	.
CASSESAVFEEKLFF	TGTGCCAGCAGTGAGTCAGCGGTATTTGAGGAAAAACTGTTTTTT	TRBV6-1	.	TRBJ1-4	.
CASSLVAANTGELFF	TGTGCCAGCAGCTTAGTTGCGGCGAACACCGGGGAGCTGTTTTTT	TRBV7-8	.	TRBJ2-2	.
CASRPPTAEAFF	TGTGCCAGCAGACCACCCACAGCTGAAGCTTTCTTT	TRBV28	.	TRBJ1-1	.
CASSQSGRGGETQYF	TGCGCCAGCAGCCAAAGCGGCAGAGGGGGAGAGACCCAGTACTTC	TRBV4-1	.	TRBJ2-5	.
CAIMSSYLEAFF	TGTGCGATCATGAGTAGTTACCTTGAAGCTTTCTTT	TRBV28	.	TRBJ1-1	.